The next 21 T cell receptor beta chains were all read from a single sample in a study of cytomegalovirus exposure and HLA in healthy donors. The PCR ran on 60 Vbeta and 13 Jbeta primers. Some clones are missing from TCRdb's copy, which holds only in-frame ones; the method was immunoSEQ multiplex PCR. The sample lists some 140,000 clones; 70% to 80% were seen once. The sample consisted of PBMCs. Receptors originate from a female donor in good health and CMV-seronegative.

This sequence joins TRBV30 and TRBJ1-5; TRBD1 might be the D (6 bases). Trimming removed 4 bases from V and 4 bases from J, with 11 bases in between. The CDR3 is made up of 13 amino acids. Per the germline V gene, CDR1 is GTSNPN and CDR2 is SVGIG (reference sequence). DNA for the CDR3: TGTGCCTGGAACGGGCAGGGGAATCAGCCCCAGCATTTT. It yields the protein CAWNGQGNQPQHF.

This chain uses TRBV5-4 with TRBJ1-6, with D possibly being TRBD1 (5 bases). Between the trimmed V and J ends, which lost 3 bases and 4 bases, there was a span of 14 bases. Germline values: CDR1 SGHNT, CDR2 YYREEE (reference sequence). The CDR3 length is 16 residues. The CDR3 coding sequence is TGTGCCAGCAGCTCGGGACTGGATTTATATAATTCACCCCTCCACTTT. Translation: CASSSGLDLYNSPLHF.

The chain has TRBV6-6 and TRBJ1-2; 8 positions agree with TRBD1. Germline loops: CDR1 MNHNY, CDR2 SVGAGI (reference sequence). The CDR3 extends over 13 amino acids. With V trimmed by 5 bases and J by 8 bases, 7 bases remained unmatched. CDR3 region: CASSEAGGQGYTF. The CDR3 coding sequence is TGTGCCAGCAGTGAGGCAGGGGGCCAGGGCTACACCTTC.

This clone was detected once. Other DNA variants within this sample encode the same CDR3. The chain is built from TRBV4-3 and TRBJ2-7; 10 nucleotides align to TRBD1. V lost 5 bases, J lost 2 bases, and 9 bases stayed unmatched. This CDR3 spans 16 amino acids. Per germline, CDR1 LGHNA and CDR2 YSLEER. The CDR3 DNA reads as TGCGCCAGCAGCTACTCCGGGACAGGGGAGACCTACGAGCAGTACTTC. Translating gives CASSYSGTGETYEQYF.

This clone has more than one count but fewer than ten. This chain links TRBV5-5 with TRBJ2-7; tentatively, D is TRBD2 (6 bases). The CDR3 length is 14 residues. V was pared by 0 bases and J by 3 bases, with 10 bases between. Germline V lookup: CDR1 SGHKS, CDR2 YYEKEE (reference sequence). The CDR3 sequence: CASSLAGRDYEQYF. CDR3 nucleotides: TGTGCCAGCAGCTTGGCCGGGCGGGACTACGAGCAGTACTTC.

The chain employs TRBV2 and TRBJ2-2, with TRBD2 identical over 9 bases. This CDR3 has 15 residues. CDR1 and CDR2 (germline): SNHLY, FYNNEI. V lost 6 bases and J lost 6; bases outside the gene matches: 8. CDR3 in DNA: TGTGCCAGCAGAGAGCGGGGGGCTACACCCGGGGAGCTGTTTTTT. It specifies CASRERGATPGELFF.

The chain couples TRBV2 to TRBJ1-2; D unresolved. Germline assignment: CDR1 SNHLY and CDR2 FYNNEI. The CDR3 is 13 residues long. V dropped 1 base and J dropped 2 bases, with 5 bases sitting between them. CDR3 amino acids: CASSEGRNYGYTF. Here the CDR3 DNA reads TGTGCCAGCAGTGAAGGGCGGAACTATGGCTACACCTTC. Filled out from reference TRBV2 and TRBJ1-2, the complete variable domain reads EPEVTQTPSHQVTQMGQEVILRCVPISNHLYFYWYRQILGQKVEFLVSFYNNEISEKSEIFDDQFSVERPDGSNFTLKIRSTKLEDSAMYFCASSEGRNYGYTFGSGTRLTVV.

The rearrangement joins TRBV4-3 to TRBJ2-5, with D maybe TRBD1 (5 bases). Trimming took 0 bases from V and 5 from J, leaving 16 bases between them. This CDR3 region has 16 residues. CDR1 LGHNA and CDR2 YSLEER come from the germline V gene. The DNA for the CDR3 is TGCGCCAGCAGCCAAGAGGGGCAGCGCTGGGGTGAGACCCAGTACTTC. Its protein is CASSQEGQRWGETQYF.

The chain uses TRBV29-1 and TRBJ1-1; D call uncertain. The CDR3 length is 12 residues. Germline CDR1 and CDR2: SQVTM and ANQGSEA. CDR3 protein: CSLQSKNTEAFF. CDR3 nucleotides: TGCAGTCTACAGTCTAAGAACACTGAAGCTTTCTTT. The whole variable domain, filled in from reference TRBV29-1 and TRBJ1-1, reads SAVISQKPSRDICQRGTSLTIQCQVDSQVTMMFWYRQQPGQSLTLIATANQGSEATYESGFVIDKFPISRPNLTFSTLTVSNMSPEDSSIYLCSLQSKNTEAFFGQGTRLTVV.

V gene TRBV4-1 combines with J gene TRBJ2-3; TRBD1 matches 8 bases. The CDR3 is 18 residues long. Trimming took 1 base from V and 0 from J; bases not matched to a gene: 9. In germline, CDR1 is MGHRA, CDR2 YSYEKL. In DNA, the CDR3 is TGCGCCAGCAGCCAAGTCGTAAGGACAGGGTTTAGCACAGATACGCAGTATTTT. It translates to CASSQVVRTGFSTDTQYF.

This rearrangement joins TRBV7-2 to TRBJ2-3; 10 positions agree with TRBD2. The junction had 13 bases not matched to a gene; V was cut back by 10 bases and J by 6 bases. The CDR3 covers 15 residues. Germline CDR1 and CDR2: SGHTA and FQGNSA. CDR3 bases: TGTGCCACCTCCCCAGCGGGGGGGCGTTCCGATACGCAGTATTTT. Translated, it gives CATSPAGGRSDTQYF.

The CDR3 region is CASSPLAGKNIQYF. CDR3 nucleotide sequence: TGCGCCAGCAGCCCATTAGCGGGGAAAAACATTCAGTACTTC. J is TRBJ2-4 and V is TRBV5-1; TRBD2 matches 8 bases. The CDR3 spans 14 residues. The V gene's germline CDR1 is SGHRS and CDR2 YFSETQ. V dropped 4 bases and J dropped 4; count of bases not matched to a gene: 4.

V and J are TRBV29-1 and TRBJ2-1; D might be TRBD2 (5 bases). The CDR3 has 12 residues. The germline V and J ends were trimmed by 6 bases and 8 bases, with 14 bases remaining between them. Germline V gene data show CDR1 as SQVTM and CDR2 as ANQGSEA. This CDR3 is CSVSKQRDEQFF. The DNA of the CDR3 is TGCAGCGTGTCGAAGCAGAGGGATGAGCAGTTCTTC.

The chain couples TRBV2 to TRBJ2-5, with TRBD1 matching over 7 bases. The trim removed 7 bases at V and 5 bases at J, leaving 13 bases unmatched. CDR1 and CDR2 from the germline V gene are SNHLY and FYNNEI. The CDR3 runs to 15 residues. The chain's CDR3 is CASTKQGVTGETQYF. The CDR3 DNA follows: TGTGCCAGCACCAAGCAGGGGGTGACTGGGGAGACCCAGTACTTC.

The rearrangement links TRBV29-1 to TRBJ1-1, with TRBD1 matching 7 bases. In germline, CDR1 is SQVTM, CDR2 ANQGSEA. This CDR3 has 14 residues. Trimming removed 5 bases from V and 5 bases from J; junction bases left unmatched: 11. The CDR3 DNA follows: TGCAGCGTTATGCCGACAGGGTCCGGGACTGAAGCTTTCTTT. Translation: CSVMPTGSGTEAFF.

The CDR3 sequence: CASNEQGVGANVLTF. In nucleotides, the CDR3 is TGTGCCAGCAACGAACAGGGGGTTGGGGCCAACGTCCTGACTTTC. The rearrangement links TRBV28 to TRBJ2-6, with 8 positions matching TRBD1. V shed 7 bases and J 3 bases; nucleotides not matched to a gene: 5. Germline-derived CDR1 and CDR2 are MDHEN and SYDVKM. The CDR3 length is 15 residues.

The rearrangement links TRBV7-8 to TRBJ2-7; 7 bases map to TRBD2. There are 15 residues in the CDR3. Germline V gives CDR1 SGHVS, CDR2 FQNEAQ. With V trimmed by 5 bases and J by 2 bases, 9 bases remained unmatched. CDR3 bases: TGTGCCAGCAGCGTCCCCGGGGGGTCCCCCTACGAGCAGTACTTC. Translated, it gives CASSVPGGSPYEQYF.

The rearrangement links TRBV9 to TRBJ2-3, with a tentative D call TRBD2 (5 bases). Per germline, CDR1 SGDLS and CDR2 YYNGEE. There are 15 residues in the CDR3. V was cut by 2 bases and J by 1 base, with 11 bases left in between. The CDR3 DNA sequence: TGTGCCAGCAGCGTTCAGGACTCAGGCACAGATACGCAGTATTTT. Its translation is CASSVQDSGTDTQYF. The full variable domain, completed using reference TRBV9 and TRBJ2-3, is DSGVTQTPKHLITATGQRVTLRCSPRSGDLSVYWYQQSLDQGLQFLIQYYNGEERAKGNILERFSAQQFPDLHSELNLSSLELGDSALYFCASSVQDSGTDTQYFGPGTRLTVL.

The V gene is TRBV28, the J gene TRBJ1-2; 8 nucleotides agree with TRBD1. J was trimmed by 4 bases and V by 5 bases; bases with no gene match: 12. The CDR3 is 16 residues long. Germline CDR1 and CDR2: MDHEN and SYDVKM. The DNA for the CDR3 is TGTGCCAGCAGTACAACCTCAGGGGGCGCAGGCTATGGCTACACCTTC. Its translation is CASSTTSGGAGYGYTF.

The rearrangement uses TRBV5-1 and TRBJ2-2; 12 positions agree with TRBD2. The CDR3 runs to 14 residues. The V gene end was trimmed by 6 bases and the J gene end by 6 bases; junction bases not matched to a gene: 3. Germline V lookup: CDR1 SGHRS, CDR2 YFSETQ. The CDR3 DNA follows: TGCGCCAGCAACCTAGCGGGAGGGTCCGGGGAGCTGTTTTTT. It specifies CASNLAGGSGELFF.

This clone was counted a single time. This rearrangement joins TRBV30 to TRBJ1-6; D is unclear. The CDR3 is 13 residues long. V was cut by 4 bases and J by 7 bases, with 11 bases left in between. Looked up from germline, CDR1 is GTSNPN and CDR2 is SVGIG (reference sequence). CDR3 region: CAWTGFENSPLHF. The DNA of the CDR3 is TGTGCCTGGACGGGGTTTGAGAATTCACCCCTCCACTTT.